This TCR beta chain was recovered during a study of cytomegalovirus exposure and HLA in healthy donors. The CDR3 covers 15 residues. The germline CDR1 and CDR2 sequences are SGHDN and FVKESK. V lost 2 bases to trimming and J lost 6 bases, with 16 bases between them. Worth noting for this clone: The antigen is not known. At the DNA level, this CDR3 is encoded by other sequences in the same sample as well.

The PCR employed 60 Vbeta primers together with 13 Jbeta primers. As handled by the study authors: Approximately 79 million unique TCR beta chains, around 11 million of them shared, were counted by a later analysis. The table came from immunoSEQ multiplex PCR; TCRdb's copy has only in-frame clones and leaves some out. That table supplies the V and J calls and clone size; D and trimming were determined from the DNA. This sample contains 110,000 to 150,000 clones. The donors comprised healthy bone marrow donors. Findings and caveats of the study: The records held CMV serostatus as the only immune exposure information. A later analysis appeared to link common viral pathogens to several of the most significant clusters.

This sequence was found in a woman younger than 35 in good health and CMV-seronegative. The material sequenced was PBMCs. The chain uses TRBV14 and TRBJ2-5; D may be TRBD2 (5 bases). CDR3 amino acids: CASSQRPGLAQTQYF. The CDR3 DNA sequence: TGTGCCAGCAGCCAACGTCCCGGCCTAGCACAGACCCAGTACTTC.